This TCR beta chain was captured by sequencing in a study of OX40 agonist ivuxolimab in advanced cancers. CDR1 SGHNT and CDR2 YYREEE come from the germline V gene (reference sequence). This CDR3 is built from 17 residues. V was cut by 0 bases and J by 0 bases, with 13 bases left in between. Sequencing used immunoSEQ multiplex PCR; TCRdb keeps in-frame clones, though not all of them. Of around 86,000 clones listed, over 75% are singletons. This chain joins TRBV5-4 and TRBJ2-1, with TRBD2 as a possible D gene (5 bases). The material was CD4+ or CD8+ T cells sorted from blood, obtained in a trial of the OX40 agonist ivuxolimab. This TCR derives from an adult with an advanced solid tumor such as melanoma, head and neck, liver or kidney cancer. CDR3 sequence (DNA): TGTGCCAGCAGCTTGGGGGGAGAAGTTGGCTCCTACAATGAGCAGTTCTTC. Encoded protein: CASSLGGEVGSYNEQFF.